Below, one TCR beta chain is given with its context. This clone was observed a handful of times. Which antigen it targets is not known. Per-base quality was not reported, and no clone a single base away is much larger than it. The library was prepared using the immunoSEQ multiplex PCR assay. A mixture of 60 forward primers for TCR Vbeta segments and 13 reverse primers for TCR Jbeta segments was used in the multiplex PCR. The CDR3 region of rearranged TCR beta genes was amplified from genomic DNA by a multiplex PCR assay. The Illumina HiSeq System was used to sequence the amplified TCR beta libraries as 87-base-pair reads. Per the authors' processing: A later analysis tallied around 87 million unique TCR beta chains across the roughly 610 repertoires, and around 10 million of those chains were shared by two or more donors. To remove PCR and sequencing errors, raw reads were error-corrected and collapsed into unique sequences using a nearest-neighbor algorithm that merged closely related sequences. To assign V, D and J gene segments, CDR3 sequences were aligned to IMGT reference sequences. Each retained sequence needed at least a six-nucleotide match to both a V gene segment and a J gene segment. A rearrangement counted as productive if the CDR3 had no stop codons and remained in frame with V and J, and every other rearrangement counted as non-productive. Following IMGT convention, CDR3 was defined as the stretch from the second conserved V-encoded cysteine to the conserved J-encoded phenylalanine. In an earlier analysis of approximately 500 of the donors, sequences lacking an unambiguous match to a single V gene segment were excluded. An earlier analysis of 587 of the donors classified V segments as functional when productive rearrangements were above 56.7% and as segregating when the standard deviation between donors was above 5%. A statistical classification framework was built for diagnosing cytomegalovirus status from the catalog of TCR beta chain sequences. In a later analysis, TCR nucleotide sequences were compared against IMGT/GENE-DB human TR gene sequences so that V and J genes could be assigned. In a later analysis, CDR3 sequences and most-parsimonious VDJ recombination scenarios were assigned using the TCRdist pipeline. In a later analysis, each TCR beta chain was defined by its CDR3 amino acid sequence together with its V-gene family, and reads without a unique V-gene family were excluded. To address suspected cross-contamination and a sequencing artifact, a later analysis removed around 600 highly shared, low-generation-probability nucleotide sequences. A later analysis calculated a clonal expansion index for each public chain from normalized within-repertoire ranks of inferred template counts. A later analysis computed generation probabilities with a VDJ recombination model fitted to out-of-frame rearrangements, and checked the results against IGoR. In a later analysis, TCR-TCR, TCR-HLA and TCR-CMV co-occurrence was scored with hypergeometric tests, and a repertoire-size bias correction was applied to TCR pairs. False discovery rates were estimated in a later analysis by permuting HLA or CMV assignments 20 times. A later analysis grouped co-occurring TCRs with DBSCAN, adding TCRdist sequence similarity when clustering within HLA-allele-positive subsets. Repertoires with fewer than 30,000 or more than 120,000 public chains, plus five repertoires with anomalous nucleotide sharing, were excluded from co-occurrence clustering. TCRdb's version of the immuneACCESS table is confined to in-frame rearrangements and falls short of the full clone set. An unresolved V gene accounts for under half of the shortfall where checked; the remainder is of unknown origin. V and J calls and clone size are those listed in that table; D and trimming were worked out from the DNA. The sample table records around 160,000 clones; around 72% of these occur just once. The ten largest clones take up approximately 1.5% of the sample.

The cohort consisted of 600 or so healthy bone marrow donors. At the time of sampling, every cohort member was nominally healthy, though immune exposures that went unrecorded were likely present. The donor tested CMV seronegative and was one of the 352 seronegative cohort members. Every donor gave a peripheral blood sample, and the peripheral blood mononuclear cells from that sample were used for TCR beta sequencing. The Qiagen DNeasy Blood Extraction Kit was used to extract genomic DNA from the blood cell samples. The germline V gene gives CDR1 as SGHTA and CDR2 as FQGNSA. For this chain, trimming is 7 bases at the V end and 4 bases at the J end, and the number of junction bases without a gene match is 12. The CDR3, cysteine through phenylalanine, is 15 amino acids long. Just the 45-base CDR3 DNA is kept, in frame starting at base 1. The data derive from a study of cytomegalovirus exposure and HLA in healthy donors (TCRdb year 2017). Describing the broader study: According to an earlier analysis of several hundred of the donors, about 170 million T cells yielded roughly 110 million unique TCR beta sequences and 276 Gb of sequence data. High-throughput TCR immunosequencing, statistical association of individual TCRs with disease status, and machine learning were combined to predict cytomegalovirus infection status. Typing coverage differed by locus: A, B, C, DRB1 and DQB1 were typed in about 629-630 donors, DQA1 in approximately 520, DPA1 in around 610, and DPB1 in around 490. In an earlier analysis of around 540 of the donors, high-throughput TCR beta sequencing was used to judge whether each TCR beta V gene segment behaved as functional or pseudogenic. Besides the first cohort of roughly 660 subjects, a separate validation cohort made up of 95 to 150 different subjects was used. The genetic ancestry cluster associated with self-reported Caucasian donors included 65% to 90% of the 398 genotyped donors. Five DR-DQ haplotypes were treated as single units for association and clustering because of strong linkage in the cohort. A later analysis re-examined previously published TCR beta repertoires from several hundred donors and added high-resolution HLA genotyping to investigate patterns of TCR occurrence. Using immunosequencing, the study profiled T cell repertoires from fewer than 700 subjects and related those repertoires to cytomegalovirus serostatus. HLA typing covered class I and class II loci at four-digit resolution. Every repertoire in the discovery cohort had been generated on one and the same sequencing platform. Approximately 310 gigabases of sequencing data and tens of millions of unique TCR sequences were included in an early release covering about 620 HLA-typed donors. In a later genetic analysis, genome-wide SNP genotypes for about 65% of the 666 donors were used, and that subset was treated as a discovery cohort. Alongside the repertoire data, information on donor age, sex, ethnicity and CMV serostatus was compiled. Among a few hundred genotyped donors of the cohort, an average of around 240,000 unique TCR beta nucleotide sequences were sequenced per donor, around 20% of them non-productive. The aim of the study was to test whether cataloging public T cell receptors could identify signatures of past pathogen exposure. The later analysis used no new phenotypic data to find candidate immune exposures, relying instead on TCR beta sequences and their occurrence across donors.

The paper's findings and limits, for the study overall: The authors suggested that the approach could potentially be generalized to other disease states and immunological phenotypes. A later analysis found that most CMV-associated TCR beta chains appeared HLA-restricted, with HLA associations seemingly driven largely by CMV exposure. In a later analysis, the rate of TCR association differed among HLA loci, with DRB1 alleles having the most associated TCRs and HLA-C alleles having the fewest. While some public TCRs were present in many individuals, most TCR sequences turned up only very rarely across donors. Because HLA typing was missing for some donors at each locus, association tests included only the typed subset. CMV serostatus was the only immune exposure information available for the cohort. Presence/absence analyses assumed roughly uniform sequencing depth across donors, an assumption that may not hold. When HLA alleles, especially DR and DQ, strongly co-occurred, TCR associations were difficult to assign to individual alleles. A further reported finding was that TCR beta sequences accurately predicted the HLA-A and HLA-B alleles for most subjects in the first cohort. Because the 87-base-pair reads could not distinguish some IMGT-functional V segments, including TRBV6-2 and TRBV6-3, those segments were excluded. According to a later genetic analysis, donors in an Asian-associated ancestry cluster had fewer N-insertions in productive TCRs than the roughly 700-donor mean. In this cohort, only TCR beta chains were sequenced, and detectable features were limited by the absence of alpha or paired-chain data. Linkage disequilibrium might explain the correlated functional status among segregating V segments, but an unknown experimental factor could not be excluded. In a later analysis, over 15,000 TCR beta sequences were associated with specific HLA alleles at a false discovery rate of 0.05. In a later analysis, HLA-associated TCR beta chains were found to be more clonally expanded and to have lower generation probabilities than equally common non-associated chains. A later analysis reported that several top co-occurrence clusters appeared linked to parvovirus B19, influenza, CMV and Epstein-Barr virus. In an earlier analysis of some 500 of the donors, most TCR beta V segments were observed in productive rearrangements about 90% or about 30% of the time, broadly matching IMGT annotations. The study gave a list of 150 to 200 TCR beta chains associated with cytomegalovirus. The classifier was reported to diagnose cytomegalovirus status with high specificity and sensitivity in both the original cohort and the validation cohort. In vitro tests confirmed that three of the cytomegalovirus-associated TCR beta chains recognize cytomegalovirus antigens. A cluster of highly shared sequence variants was judged likely to represent a technical artifact of the sequencing pipeline. Because counts were too low, some 17 rarely observed V segments, including chromosome 9 orphons, were excluded from the earlier analysis of around 590 of the donors. An association between a missense DCLRE1C variant and V-gene and J-gene trimming of TCR beta chains was found in a later genetic analysis and replicated in an independent cohort.

Sequenced sample: PBMCs. This TCR was recovered from a man aged 50 or older in good health and CMV-seronegative. Recombination linked TRBV7-2 to TRBJ2-5; the central 7 bases match TRBD1. The CDR3 has the sequence CASTKTGSSGETQYF. The base sequence is TGTGCCAGCACAAAGACAGGGAGCAGTGGAGAGACCCAGTACTTC.